The source of this T cell receptor (beta chain) is a study of T cell changes during pregnancy in multiple sclerosis. The trim removed 4 bases at V and 6 bases at J, leaving 6 bases unmatched. CDR3 length equals 14 residues. Germline V gene lookup returns CDR1 SGDLS and CDR2 YYNGEE. The data were produced by immunoSEQ multiplex PCR, yet TCRdb's version contains in-frame clones alone and is incomplete. The sample contains 28,000 or so clones, around 88% of which appear only once. This sequence was found in a female donor in good health, enrolled as a control in a pregnancy study. The chain recombines TRBV9 with TRBJ1-5; 8 nucleotides align to TRBD1. The material was CD4+ T cells from peripheral blood mononuclear cells, obtained in the first trimester of pregnancy. The CDR3 DNA follows: TGTGCCAGCAGCCGGACAGGGAAGGGTCAGCCCCAGCATTTT. This sequence encodes CASSRTGKGQPQHF.